This is a list of T cell receptor beta chains from one sample in a study of shared clonotypes between healthy human individuals. Profiling relied on immunoSEQ multiplex PCR, and the TCRdb table lists in-frame clones only, not all of them. The sample consists of about half a million clones, around 75% of them appearing once. Material for sequencing was PBMCs. These receptors were obtained from a woman aged 40 to 50 in good health. Some clones in this sample may be carry-over from other donors' samples. Each CDR3 is given with its conserved first and last residue. D genes are given only for firm matches. The size field is filled for only some rows; it gives once, few, many or a size class.

D gene: -; J gene: TRBJ1-4; clone size: -; V gene: TRBV29-1; CDR3 DNA: TGCAGCGTAAGTGGGGCAGGCCAAGGAAAACTGTTTTTT; CDR3 protein: CSVSGAGQGKLFF
D gene: TRBD2; J gene: TRBJ2-1; clone size: -; V gene: TRBV7-3; CDR3 DNA: TGTGCCAGCAGCGAGAGCGGGAGCTCCTACAATGAGCAGTTCTTC; CDR3 protein: CASSESGSSYNEQFF
D gene: -; J gene: TRBJ1-2; clone size: -; V gene: TRBV6-6; CDR3 DNA: TGTGCCAGCAGTTACGCCGATCCTCGGGATGGCTACACCTTC; CDR3 protein: CASSYADPRDGYTF
D gene: -; J gene: TRBJ2-2; clone size: few; V gene: TRBV29-1; CDR3 DNA: TGCAGCGTTGAACGCCCGACAGATCCTACCGGGGAGCTGTTTTTT; CDR3 protein: CSVERPTDPTGELFF
D gene: TRBD2; J gene: TRBJ2-2; clone size: -; V gene: TRBV28; CDR3 DNA: TGTGCCAGCAGTTTTGGCCTAGCGGGAGTATCCGGGGAGCTGTTTTTT; CDR3 protein: CASSFGLAGVSGELFF
D gene: TRBD2; J gene: TRBJ2-3; clone size: -; V gene: TRBV7-9; CDR3 DNA: TGTGCCAGCAGCTTAGCTAGCGGGAGCAATACGCAGTATTTT; CDR3 protein: CASSLASGSNTQYF
D gene: -; J gene: TRBJ2-7; clone size: few; V gene: TRBV29-1; CDR3 DNA: TGCAGCGTTGAAGAGGCCTACGAGCAGTACTTC; CDR3 protein: CSVEEAYEQYF
D gene: -; J gene: TRBJ1-1; clone size: -; V gene: TRBV10-2; CDR3 DNA: TGCGCCAGCAGTGATTTAGGGGCAGGGGTTGAAGCTTTCTTT; CDR3 protein: CASSDLGAGVEAFF
D gene: TRBD1; J gene: TRBJ2-1; clone size: -; V gene: TRBV28; CDR3 DNA: TGTGCCAGCAGAATGGAACAGGGGCGAATCTCCTACAATGAGCAGTTCTTC; CDR3 protein: CASRMEQGRISYNEQFF
D gene: -; J gene: TRBJ1-1; clone size: once; V gene: TRBV28; CDR3 DNA: TGTGCCAGCAGTTTGGAGACGGCTGAAGCTTTCTTT; CDR3 protein: CASSLETAEAFF
D gene: -; J gene: TRBJ1-2; clone size: -; V gene: TRBV5-4; CDR3 DNA: TGTGCCAGCAGCTTGGACGTGGGGTATGGCTACACCTTC; CDR3 protein: CASSLDVGYGYTF
D gene: TRBD2; J gene: TRBJ2-7; clone size: -; V gene: TRBV11-2; CDR3 DNA: TGTGCCAGCAGCTTAGGGAGACTAGCGGGAGAGGGGGAGCAGTACTTC; CDR3 protein: CASSLGRLAGEGEQYF
D gene: TRBD1; J gene: TRBJ1-1; clone size: -; V gene: TRBV7-9; CDR3 DNA: TGTGCCAGCAGCTTAACAGGGGCGAACACTGAAGCTTTCTTT; CDR3 protein: CASSLTGANTEAFF
D gene: -; J gene: TRBJ2-6; clone size: -; V gene: TRBV5-1; CDR3 DNA: TGCGCCAGCAAAGGGGGAAACTCTGGGGCCAACGTCCTGACTTTC; CDR3 protein: CASKGGNSGANVLTF
D gene: TRBD2; J gene: TRBJ2-3; clone size: -; V gene: TRBV5-4; CDR3 DNA: TGTGCCAGCAGCTTGGATCTTTTGGGACTAGCGGTGAGCACAGATACGCAGTATTTT; CDR3 protein: CASSLDLLGLAVSTDTQYF
D gene: -; J gene: TRBJ1-5; clone size: few; V gene: TRBV15; CDR3 DNA: TGTGCCACTGCTCTCCGACTCTATAGCAATCAGCCCCAGCATTTT; CDR3 protein: CATALRLYSNQPQHF
D gene: TRBD2; J gene: TRBJ2-1; clone size: -; V gene: TRBV18; CDR3 DNA: TGTGCCAGCTCACCAGTCCCGACTAGCGGGAGGGCGGGCAATGAGCAGTTCTTC; CDR3 protein: CASSPVPTSGRAGNEQFF
D gene: -; J gene: TRBJ2-7; clone size: -; V gene: TRBV7-3; CDR3 DNA: TGTGCCAGCAGCTTAGCAGGGGGAGGCTACGAGCAGTACTTC; CDR3 protein: CASSLAGGGYEQYF
D gene: TRBD2; J gene: TRBJ2-1; clone size: -; V gene: TRBV7-2; CDR3 DNA: TGTGCCAGCAGCCATCGACTAGCGGGAGTAAACGATGAGCAGTTCTTC; CDR3 protein: CASSHRLAGVNDEQFF
D gene: TRBD2; J gene: TRBJ2-2; clone size: -; V gene: TRBV9; CDR3 DNA: TGTGCCAGCAGTATCGGGAGGGCCTCAATCGGGGAGCTGTTTTTT; CDR3 protein: CASSIGRASIGELFF
D gene: -; J gene: TRBJ2-2; clone size: few; V gene: TRBV2; CDR3 DNA: TGTGCCAGCAGTGGCGATACCGGGGAGCTGTTTTTT; CDR3 protein: CASSGDTGELFF
D gene: -; J gene: TRBJ1-5; clone size: -; V gene: TRBV28; CDR3 DNA: TGTGCCAGCAGTTGGGACAAAAATCAGCCCCAGCATTTT; CDR3 protein: CASSWDKNQPQHF
D gene: -; J gene: TRBJ2-5; clone size: -; V gene: TRBV6-5; CDR3 DNA: TGTGCCAGCAGTTACGGGGTAGGCGGCGAGACCCAGTACTTC; CDR3 protein: CASSYGVGGETQYF
D gene: -; J gene: TRBJ2-2; clone size: -; V gene: TRBV30; CDR3 DNA: TGTGCATGGAGAGGCCTAGCGTTAAACACCGGGGAGCTGTTTTTT; CDR3 protein: CAWRGLALNTGELFF
D gene: -; J gene: TRBJ2-3; clone size: -; V gene: TRBV11-2; CDR3 DNA: TGTGCCAGCAGCATAAACCGGGAGACAGATACGCAGTATTTT; CDR3 protein: CASSINRETDTQYF
D gene: -; J gene: TRBJ2-7; clone size: -; V gene: TRBV28; CDR3 DNA: TGTGCCAGCAGTTTAACGGGGCGCGAGCAGTACTTC; CDR3 protein: CASSLTGREQYF
D gene: TRBD2; J gene: TRBJ2-2; clone size: -; V gene: TRBV4-1; CDR3 DNA: TGCGCCAGCAGCCGATCCACCGGGACTAGCGGGAGTGGCGCGAACACCGGGGAGCTGTTTTTT; CDR3 protein: CASSRSTGTSGSGANTGELFF
D gene: -; J gene: TRBJ2-3; clone size: -; V gene: TRBV27; CDR3 DNA: TGTGCCAGCAGTTTAAACCCGGGACACCTAAACACAGATACGCAGTATTTT; CDR3 protein: CASSLNPGHLNTDTQYF
D gene: TRBD2; J gene: TRBJ2-3; clone size: -; V gene: TRBV5-4; CDR3 DNA: TGTGCCAGCAGCACCGGACTAGCGAGCACAGATACGCAGTATTTT; CDR3 protein: CASSTGLASTDTQYF